The 15 T cell receptor beta chains given below trace back to one sample, sequenced in a study of T-cell memory formation after mild COVID-19. A single record per CDR3 protein comes from TCRdb applying MiXCR to the 5' RACE reads. The sample holds 550,000 to 600,000 distinct CDR3 sequences, about a fifth seen once. The sample consisted of PBMCs or a T cell subset sorted from them (not recorded which). The receptor set was obtained from an adult woman who had mild COVID-19 (a few samples of this study predate the infection). Cell type and time point are not known.

This chain joins TRBV29-1 and TRBJ1-1; maybe TRBD1 (6 bases). Germline values: CDR1 SQVTM, CDR2 ANQGSEA. This CDR3 is built from 15 residues. V was shortened by 5 bases and J by 7 bases, with 23 bases between the two germline ends. CDR3 bases: TGCAGCGTTCCTGATTTTTCGGACAGCCTGATTGAAGCTTTCTTT. As protein: CSVPDFSDSLIEAFF.

A note on this clonotype: No conserved phenylalanine or tryptophan ends this CDR3, so it is likely a read error. No DNA is shown, since the ends of the CDR3 on it are uncertain; the CDR3 is the one TCRdb lists. The chain couples TRBV12-3 or TRBV12-4 to TRBJ2-1; the table gives TRBD1 as D, unverified against the DNA. The CDR3 sequence runs 12 residues, both termini included. CDR3 residues: CASSFGALTAPI.

The CDR3 reads CASSLSGGPFEQYF. CDR3 DNA: TGTGCCAGCAGTCTTTCAGGGGGACCCTTCGAGCAGTACTTC. This chain connects TRBV12-3 or TRBV12-4 to TRBJ2-7, with TRBD1 matching over 7 bases. Trimming removed 5 bases from V and 6 bases from J; junction bases left unmatched: 10. The CDR3 totals 14 residues.

This clonotype was seen a few times. The chain employs TRBV5-1 and TRBJ2-1; 7 bases match TRBD1. V was clipped by 1 base and J by 0 bases; unmatched bases: 4. Germline CDR1 and CDR2: SGHRS and YFSETQ. This CDR3 comprises 16 residues. In DNA form, the CDR3 reads TGCGCCAGCAGCTTGCCGACAGGGAGCTCCTACAATGAGCAGTTCTTC. Translation gives CASSLPTGSSYNEQFF.

This chain uses TRBV18 with TRBJ1-5; D is perhaps TRBD1 (6 bases). Germline values: CDR1 KGHSH, CDR2 LQKENI. CDR3 length: 15 amino acids. The germline V and J ends were trimmed by 5 bases and 4 bases, with 15 bases remaining between them. DNA of the CDR3: TGTGCCAGCTCATCACAGGGAGTGGGGAATCAGCCCCAGCATTTT. It specifies CASSSQGVGNQPQHF.

At least ten counts were recorded for this clonotype. The genes are TRBV4-2 and TRBJ1-3; TRBD1 matches 8 bases. CDR1 and CDR2 from the germline V gene are LGHNA and YNFKEQ. This CDR3 has 15 amino acids. V lost 0 bases and J lost 4; bases outside the gene matches: 2. CDR3: CASSQEAGGGNTIYF. CDR3 DNA: TGTGCCAGCAGCCAAGAGGCAGGGGGCGGAAACACCATATATTTT.

This chain joins TRBV5-6 and TRBJ2-2, with a possible D match to TRBD2 (6 bases). The germline V gene encodes CDR1 SGHDT and CDR2 YYEEEE. V lost 6 bases and J 1 base, leaving 19 bases between the germline ends. The CDR3 has 17 residues. The CDR3 coding sequence is TGTGCCAGCACTCGGGAGAGGAGGCAGGGGAACACCGGGGAGCTGTTTTTT. It specifies CASTRERRQGNTGELFF.

V and J are TRBV7-9 and TRBJ2-1; perhaps TRBD2 as D (7 bases). The CDR3 is made up of 16 amino acids. Trimming cost V 4 bases and J 5 bases, with 18 bases left between them. Germline V lookup: CDR1 SEHNR, CDR2 FQNEAQ (reference sequence). The DNA for the CDR3 is TGTGCCAGCAGCTGGGGGGGCGCGGGTGGAGACAATGAGCAGTTCTTC. Translating gives CASSWGGAGGDNEQFF.

The CDR3 DNA follows: TGTGCCAGCAGCCGTCGTGGAGCGGGGCAGCAAGAGACCCAGTACTTC. Its protein product is CASSRRGAGQQETQYF. V and J are TRBV7-2 and TRBJ2-5, with 7 nucleotides matching TRBD2. Trimming cost V 5 bases and J 2 bases; bases outside gene matches: 11. CDR1 is SGHTA and CDR2 is FQGNSA in the germline V gene. CDR3 length equals 16 residues. The variable domain in full, with the rest retrieved from reference TRBV7-2 and TRBJ2-5, is GAGVSQSPSNKVTEKGKDVELRCDPISGHTALYWYRQSLGQGLEFLIYFQGNSAPDKSGLPSDRFSAERTGGSVSTLTIQRTQQEDSAVYLCASSRRGAGQQETQYFGPGTRLLVL.

This clonotype was counted between two and nine times. This chain uses TRBV7-9 with TRBJ1-4; weak D call: TRBD1 (5 bases). V was cut by 5 bases and J by 5 bases, with 15 bases left in between. Germline CDR1 reads SEHNR; CDR2 reads FQNEAQ (reference sequence). The CDR3 contains 15 residues. DNA for the CDR3: TGTGCCAGCAGCCGGGCCCACAGGCCGAATGAAAAACTGTTTTTT. Protein sequence: CASSRAHRPNEKLFF.

This clonotype was picked up many times. The chain carries TRBV12-3 or TRBV12-4 and TRBJ2-3; 9 bases are a match to TRBD1. CDR3 length equals 14 residues. Unmatched junction bases numbered 2, after V lost 6 bases and J lost 1 base. DNA of the CDR3: TGTGCCAGCAGCCGGGACAGGGGCACAGATACGCAGTATTTT. Translating gives CASSRDRGTDTQYF.

This clonotype has a handful of counts. CDR3 loop: CASSLFDGRNTEAFF. Here the CDR3 DNA reads TGTGCCAGCAGTTTATTTGACGGAAGGAACACTGAAGCTTTCTTT. The chain joins TRBV27 to TRBJ1-1, with unresolved D. Germline V gives CDR1 MNHEY, CDR2 SMNVEV (reference sequence). V was cut by 1 base and J by 1 base, with 10 bases left in between. The CDR3 runs 15 residues.

This clonotype was seen more than once but under ten times. The chain couples TRBV24-1 to TRBJ1-5, with D unresolved. The CDR3 is 14 amino acids. The germline gives CDR1 KGHDR, CDR2 SFDVKD. Trimming removed 4 bases from V and 4 bases from J, with 10 bases in between. The CDR3 sequence is CATSDGGQNQPQHF. As DNA, the CDR3 is TGTGCCACCAGTGACGGAGGGCAGAATCAGCCCCAGCATTTT.

The V gene is TRBV4-3, the J gene TRBJ2-3; tentative D call: TRBD1 (6 bases). Trimming took 4 bases from V and 2 from J, leaving 13 bases between them. The germline V gene has CDR1 LGHNA and CDR2 YSLEER. The CDR3 consists of 15 residues. CDR3 in amino acids: CASSPRDTLTDTQYF. In nucleotides, the CDR3 is TGCGCCAGCAGCCCCCGGGACACACTCACAGATACGCAGTATTTT.

The sample holds a few counts of this clonotype. The chain couples TRBV6-5 to TRBJ2-6; D is ambiguous. The CDR3 totals 17 residues. Per germline, CDR1 MNHEY and CDR2 SVGAGI. Trimming pared 2 bases from V and 1 base from J, leaving 12 bases between. The CDR3 coding sequence is TGTGCCAGCAGTTACATCCCCGGGCCTTCTGGGGCCAACGTCCTGACTTTC. Its translation: CASSYIPGPSGANVLTF.